This T cell receptor (beta chain) was identified in a study of cytotoxic CD8 clonotypes in ibrutinib-treated CLL. Study background: The patients comprised about a dozen relapsed/refractory and around 14 treatment-naive cases, around 17 IGHV unmutated. The response samples were taken once patients had been treated for a median of approximately 12 months, range 6 to 36. Study observations and caveats: For progressing versus sustained-remission patients, sampling times were not the same.

The CDR3 extends over 14 amino acids. V dropped 4 bases and J dropped 7 bases, with 11 bases sitting between them. Germline V CDR1 and CDR2: ENHRY, SYGVKD. Libraries were prepared by immunoSEQ multiplex PCR; TCRdb keeps only in-frame clonotypes and omits some of them. The table records 160,000 or so clones, approximately 80% of them present only once. This clone was counted only a few times. Its antigen is as yet unknown. This TCR was sampled from a human donor with chronic lymphocytic leukemia. The source material was PBMCs, sampled after 12 months of ibrutinib treatment. The chain uses TRBV10-3 and TRBJ1-6; no clear D. CDR3 sequence reads: CAISGPGVNSPLHF. CDR3 in DNA: TGTGCCATCAGTGGTCCAGGCGTGAATTCACCCCTCCACTTT.